This TCR beta chain emerged from a study of CD4+ T cells in melanoma. Whole-study findings and limits: A reported correlation linked neoantigen-specific CD4+ T cells to CD8+, macrophage and B cell function. Diverse differentiation states were reported for melanoma neoantigen-specific CD4+ T cells.

A word on this clone: Antigen unknown.

The V end was cut by 5 bases, the J end by 2 bases, with 11 bases between. CDR3 length: 14 residues. CDR1 and CDR2 from the germline V gene are ENHRY and SYGVKD. Sequenced by immunoSEQ multiplex PCR; TCRdb stores in-frame clones only, minus some. The data contain 9,000 to 13,000 clones, roughly two thirds of them seen just once; the ten biggest clones take up less than 15%. Sequencing was performed on cells from a culture (not recorded whether cultured in vitro). This chain uses TRBV10-3 with TRBJ2-3, with a weak D call TRBD2 (7 bases). The source is a human donor with melanoma. As DNA, the CDR3 is TGTGCCATCAGTCGGGGGGCCCACACAGATACGCAGTATTTT. Translation gives CAISRGAHTDTQYF.